The 14 T cell receptor beta chains reported below all come from one sample, sequenced in a study of blood T cell repertoires in COVID-19. The repertoire was sequenced with immunoSEQ multiplex PCR; TCRdb's copy has only in-frame clones and lacks some. The table includes under 250,000 clones, around 80% detected once. The sequencing input was peripheral blood. The source is a man aged 35 to 55 with active or convalescent COVID-19.

The chain's CDR3 is CASSPRNMNTEAFF. In nucleotides, the CDR3 is TGTGCCAGCAGTCCACGCAACATGAACACTGAAGCTTTCTTT. The chain carries TRBV2 and TRBJ1-1, with D uncertain. The germline V gene encodes CDR1 SNHLY and CDR2 FYNNEI. This CDR3 contains 14 residues. V gave up 5 bases and J gave up 0 bases, with 10 bases separating them. Full variable domain (remainder filled in from reference TRBV2 and TRBJ1-1): EPEVTQTPSHQVTQMGQEVILRCVPISNHLYFYWYRQILGQKVEFLVSFYNNEISEKSEIFDDQFSVERPDGSNFTLKIRSTKLEDSAMYFCASSPRNMNTEAFFGQGTRLTVV.

The chain employs TRBV6-5 and TRBJ2-2; D remains ambiguous. The germline CDR1 and CDR2 sequences are MNHEY and SVGAGI. V lost 10 bases to trimming and J lost 6 bases, with 15 bases between them. The CDR3 covers 13 residues. CDR3 region: CAIMNAKPGELFF. As DNA, the CDR3 is TGTGCCATCATGAATGCCAAGCCCGGGGAGCTGTTTTTT.

The chain carries TRBV5-5 and TRBJ2-2; a possible D gene is TRBD2 (6 bases). V lost 0 bases, J lost 1 base, and 16 bases lay in between. From germline, CDR1 is SGHKS and CDR2 YYEKEE (reference sequence). The CDR3 totals 18 residues. CDR3 coding DNA: TGTGCCAGCAGCTTGGACGGGGAGGTTTCGTTGAACACCGGGGAGCTGTTTTTT. Its protein product is CASSLDGEVSLNTGELFF.

This rearrangement joins TRBV2 to TRBJ2-1; D perhaps matches TRBD1 (6 bases). Between the trimmed V and J ends, which lost 9 bases and 9 bases, there was a span of 15 bases. The CDR3 is 12 residues long. In germline, CDR1 is SNHLY, CDR2 FYNNEI. The CDR3 region has the DNA TGTGCCAGTATACAAACAGGGTCTGAGCAGTTCTTC. Translated: CASIQTGSEQFF.

V and J are TRBV7-2 and TRBJ1-3; unclear D gene. Per the germline V gene, CDR1 is SGHTA and CDR2 is FQGNSA. V shed 1 base and J shed 0 bases, with 7 bases lying between them. This CDR3 region has 15 residues. The CDR3 spells CASSLGGGSGNTIYF. The DNA for the CDR3 is TGTGCCAGCAGCTTAGGAGGAGGCTCTGGAAACACCATATATTTT.

The chain carries TRBV5-8 and TRBJ2-1, with D hard to call. Germline-derived CDR1 and CDR2 are SGHTS and YDEGEE. V lost 4 bases to trimming and J lost 0 bases, with 20 bases between them. The CDR3 has 18 residues. Written as DNA, the CDR3 is TGTGCCAGCAGCCCCCAGGTCGGCAGCCAGAGCTCCTACAATGAGCAGTTCTTC. Its translation: CASSPQVGSQSSYNEQFF.

V is TRBV30 and J is TRBJ1-2; maybe TRBD1 (6 bases). Germline CDR1 GTSNPN, CDR2 SVGIG (reference sequence). The CDR3 loop spans 12 amino acids. The ends were cut back, 0 bases at V and 7 bases at J, with 9 bases in the middle. The CDR3 is CAWSVTGSGYTF. The DNA of the CDR3 is TGTGCCTGGAGTGTCACAGGGAGTGGCTACACCTTC.

The chain is built from TRBV6-5 and TRBJ2-7; D may be TRBD2 (6 bases). This CDR3 contains 13 residues. The germline gives CDR1 MNHEY, CDR2 SVGAGI. V lost 6 bases and J 2 bases, leaving 11 bases between the germline ends. The chain's CDR3 is CASRGTATYEQYF. In nucleotides, the CDR3 is TGTGCCAGCAGGGGGACTGCCACCTACGAGCAGTACTTC.

This chain uses TRBV12-5 with TRBJ1-1; D possibly corresponds to TRBD1 (5 bases). V shed 5 bases and J shed 9 bases, with 13 bases lying between them. Germline V lookup: CDR1 LGHNT, CDR2 FRNRAP. This CDR3 is built from 12 residues. This chain's CDR3 is CASGQGGGKAFF. CDR3 bases: TGTGCTAGTGGTCAGGGCGGGGGGAAAGCTTTCTTT.

The chain joins TRBV19 to TRBJ2-5, with D possibly matching TRBD2 (6 bases). Germline CDR1 is LNHDA and CDR2 is SQIVND (reference sequence). V lost 3 bases and J 7 bases, leaving 15 bases between the germline ends. This CDR3 has 14 residues. The CDR3 region has the DNA TGTGCCAGTAGTATTGCGGAGGGTCAGGGGACCCAGTACTTC. This sequence encodes CASSIAEGQGTQYF.

The rearrangement uses TRBV14 and TRBJ1-2; 7 nucleotides line up with TRBD1. The V gene's germline CDR1 is SGHDN and CDR2 FVKESK. The trim removed 2 bases at V and 4 bases at J, leaving 7 bases unmatched. CDR3 length: 15 amino acids. CDR3 nucleotide sequence: TGTGCCAGCAGCCAAAGGGACAGTCCACTCTATGGCTACACCTTC. Amino acids: CASSQRDSPLYGYTF.

This sequence joins TRBV5-5 and TRBJ1-5; D call uncertain. Germline V gene lookup returns CDR1 SGHKS and CDR2 YYEKEE (reference sequence). The CDR3 sequence is 16 residues long. Trimming pared 2 bases from V and 0 bases from J, leaving 12 bases between. In DNA, the CDR3 is TGTGCCAGCAGCTTATCATTGAGTAATAGCAATCAGCCCCAGCATTTT. This gives the protein CASSLSLSNSNQPQHF.

V gene TRBV7-6 combines with J gene TRBJ2-5; 13 nucleotides align to TRBD2. CDR3 size: 16 residues. Germline loops: CDR1 SGHVS, CDR2 FNYEAQ. With V trimmed by 5 bases and J by 4 bases, 7 bases remained unmatched. CDR3 sequence: CASSPRGTSGIETQYF. The DNA of the CDR3 is TGTGCCAGCAGCCCTCGGGGGACTAGCGGGATAGAGACCCAGTACTTC.

This clone came up once. The rearrangement joins TRBV30 to TRBJ2-7, with D maybe TRBD1 (5 bases). The CDR3 runs to 12 residues. Trimming pared 2 bases from V and 4 bases from J, leaving 9 bases between. The V gene's germline CDR1 is GTSNPN and CDR2 SVGIG (reference sequence). CDR3 residues: CAWSPQGYEQYF. CDR3 coding DNA: TGTGCCTGGAGTCCCCAGGGTTACGAGCAGTACTTC.